The subject of this entry is one TCR beta chain. This CDR3 region has 13 residues. CDR1 GTSNPN and CDR2 SVGIG come from the germline V gene (reference sequence). The V and J ends lost 5 bases and 4 bases respectively, with 13 bases between them. The entry originates in a study of blood T cell repertoires in COVID-19. Study as a whole: The samples span acute and convalescent COVID-19 from the United States, Italy and Spain. PBMCs, B-cell-depleted T cells, or T cells provided the cDNA or gDNA that made up the material.

Per the authors' pipeline: From reference gene primer amplification, estimates of nucleated cell counts were derived. The data were produced by immunoSEQ multiplex PCR, yet TCRdb's version contains in-frame clones alone and is incomplete. From that table come the V and J calls and clone size; the DNA was used to work out D and trimming. The top ten clones hold around 9.9% of a sample with approximately 150,000 clones, approximately 75% of them seen once. The sequenced material came from peripheral blood. The chain joins TRBV30 to TRBJ2-3, with a possible D match to TRBD2 (6 bases). The receptor comes from a human donor in a cohort sampled during active COVID-19. CDR3 amino acids: CAWGPGSADTQYF. The CDR3 nucleotides read TGTGCCTGGGGCCCCGGGAGCGCAGATACGCAGTATTTT.